The 17 T cell receptor beta chains in this list originate from one sample, sequenced in a study of blood T cell repertoires in COVID-19 (dated by TCRdb to between 2020 and 2021). Library preparation was by the immunoSEQ multiplex PCR assay. TCRdb took over this immuneACCESS table, retaining in-frame rearrangements with V and J assigned. Such tables are incomplete; in checked studies, under half of the missing clones stem from an unresolved V gene, and the remainder is unexplained. The sample table lists about 110,000 clones, over 65% of them with a count of one. About 1.8% of the sample is in the top ten clones. The specimen was peripheral blood. The origin of the receptors is a woman in her 40s with acute or convalescent COVID-19.

The chain couples TRBV9 to TRBJ1-4; 8 bases agree with TRBD1. The V and J ends lost 3 bases and 5 bases, in that order; junction bases with no gene match: 3. The germline gives CDR1 SGDLS, CDR2 YYNGEE. This CDR3 region has 14 residues. The CDR3 reads CASSAGGPNEKLFF. The CDR3 region has the DNA TGTGCCAGCAGCGCAGGGGGCCCGAATGAAAAACTGTTTTTT.

The chain links TRBV28 to TRBJ2-1; 13 positions match TRBD2. The length of the CDR3 is 14 residues. The ends lost 8 bases at V and 10 bases at J; junction bases unmatched: 8. CDR1 is MDHEN and CDR2 is SYDVKM in the germline V gene. CDR3 amino acids: CASGTSGGAREQFF. For the CDR3, the DNA is TGTGCCAGCGGAACTAGCGGGGGGGCCCGGGAGCAGTTCTTC.

This chain links TRBV27 with TRBJ2-3, with 10 bases fitting TRBD2. The junction had 12 bases not matched to a gene; V was cut back by 7 bases and J by 2 bases. The length of the CDR3 is 17 residues. CDR1 and CDR2 (germline): MNHEY, SMNVEV (reference sequence). The chain's CDR3 is CASKRLAGDIPTDTQYF. DNA for the CDR3: TGTGCCAGCAAGAGGCTAGCGGGGGATATCCCCACAGATACGCAGTATTTT.

This clone was seen a few times. The chain employs TRBV18 and TRBJ2-5; 7 nucleotides line up with TRBD2. The CDR3 is 15 residues long. V lost 0 bases to trimming and J lost 0 bases; unmatched junction nucleotides: 1. Germline V gene sequence: CDR1 KGHSH, CDR2 LQKENI. The DNA for the CDR3 is TGTGCCAGCTCACCACCAGCGGGGAACCAAGAGACCCAGTACTTC. It encodes CASSPPAGNQETQYF.

The chain uses TRBV18 and TRBJ2-3; 8 positions agree with TRBD2. This CDR3 is 18 amino acids long. J was trimmed by 3 bases and V by 2 bases; bases with no gene match: 13. Germline V gene data show CDR1 as KGHSH and CDR2 as LQKENI. The CDR3, as DNA: TGTGCCAGCTCACCAAGCTCGGTAGCGGGGACGTTTACAGATACGCAGTATTTT. Translated: CASSPSSVAGTFTDTQYF.

Note on this clone: Other DNA sequences in this sample translate to the same CDR3. The chain is built from TRBV4-3 and TRBJ2-7; TRBD1 agrees at 8 bases. Germline CDR1 is LGHNA and CDR2 is YSLEER. J was trimmed by 3 bases and V by 3 bases; bases with no gene match: 10. The CDR3 spans 16 residues. CDR3 sequence: CASSQEPGQGGYEQYF. The CDR3 DNA sequence: TGCGCCAGCAGCCAGGAGCCCGGACAGGGAGGCTACGAGCAGTACTTC.

CDR3 residues: CASSFLLGETQYF. In DNA, the CDR3 is TGTGCCAGCAGTTTCTTACTAGGAGAGACCCAGTACTTC. This chain connects TRBV12-3 or TRBV12-4 to TRBJ2-5, with TRBD2 as a possible D gene (5 bases). This CDR3 has 13 residues. Trimming pared 3 bases from V and 4 bases from J, leaving 9 bases between.

There are a few counts of this clone. V is TRBV5-1 and J is TRBJ2-7; TRBD2 matches 9 bases. The CDR3 is 15 amino acids. The germline V gene has CDR1 SGHRS and CDR2 YFSETQ. With 0 bases clipped from V and 2 bases from J, the junction kept 3 bases outside the gene matches. The CDR3 reads CASSLVAGATYEQYF. CDR3 DNA: TGCGCCAGCAGCTTGGTAGCGGGGGCGACCTACGAGCAGTACTTC.

The chain employs TRBV7-2 and TRBJ2-5, with a weak D call TRBD1 (7 bases). Germline V gene lookup returns CDR1 SGHTA and CDR2 FQGNSA. V was trimmed by 7 bases and J by 5 bases, leaving 20 bases between them. The CDR3 covers 15 residues. DNA for the CDR3: TGTGCCAGCACCCTCGGGTTCTCAGGGGGGGAGACCCAGTACTTC. This codes for CASTLGFSGGETQYF. The whole variable domain, remainder taken from reference TRBV7-2 and TRBJ2-5, is GAGVSQSPSNKVTEKGKDVELRCDPISGHTALYWYRQSLGQGLEFLIYFQGNSAPDKSGLPSDRFSAERTGGSVSTLTIQRTQQEDSAVYLCASTLGFSGGETQYFGPGTRLLVL.

V usage is TRBV9 and J usage is TRBJ2-1; possibly TRBD2 for D (5 bases). This CDR3 has 15 amino acids. Trimming shortened V by 6 bases and J by 0 bases, and 13 bases separated the two germline ends. Germline CDR1 and CDR2: SGDLS and YYNGEE. The chain's CDR3 is CASTAGLSSYNEQFF. For the CDR3, the DNA is TGTGCCAGCACCGCCGGACTGAGCTCCTACAATGAGCAGTTCTTC.

The rearrangement links TRBV6-5 to TRBJ1-4; 8 nucleotides line up with TRBD1. The ends lost 6 bases at V and 7 bases at J; junction bases unmatched: 4. Per germline, CDR1 MNHEY and CDR2 SVGAGI. The CDR3 runs 13 residues. CDR3 bases: TGTGCCAGCAGCAGGGGGCTCCGTGAAAAACTGTTTTTT. The encoded protein is CASSRGLREKLFF.

CDR3 nucleotide sequence: TGTGCAAGTCGCTTTTTTACCCCCGGTTTTATCGAACCCTTTTCCTACGAGCAGTACTTC. Its protein is CASRFFTPGFIEPFSYEQYF. This sequence joins TRBV12-2 and TRBJ2-7; whether TRBD2, the table's D call, matches the DNA was not checked. TRBV12-2 is a pseudogene. The CDR3 has 20 amino acids.

The V gene is TRBV7-9, the J gene TRBJ2-1; 8 bases fit TRBD2. Trimming at V came to 1 base and at J to 4 bases, leaving 12 bases not matched to a gene. The CDR3 is made up of 18 amino acids. Germline assignment: CDR1 SEHNR and CDR2 FQNEAQ (reference sequence). Here the CDR3 reads CASSLVHDGGARYNEQFF. The CDR3 DNA follows: TGTGCCAGCAGCTTAGTTCATGACGGGGGGGCCAGGTACAATGAGCAGTTCTTC.

This chain uses TRBV29-1 with TRBJ2-1; 7 bases match TRBD2. Germline V gene data show CDR1 as SQVTM and CDR2 as ANQGSEA. CDR3 length: 14 residues. The V segment lost 2 bases and the J segment 8 bases; nucleotides outside the gene matches: 9. The CDR3 is CSVESGLVWDEQFF. CDR3 DNA sequence: TGCAGCGTTGAATCCGGACTAGTTTGGGATGAGCAGTTCTTC.

The chain joins TRBV30 to TRBJ1-5, with TRBD1 as a possible D gene (6 bases). The germline V gene encodes CDR1 GTSNPN and CDR2 SVGIG (reference sequence). The ends were cut back, 3 bases at V and 0 bases at J, with 12 bases in the middle. The CDR3 length is 15 residues. The chain's CDR3 is CAWSRQAYSNQPQHF. The DNA of the CDR3 is TGTGCCTGGAGCCGACAGGCATATAGCAATCAGCCCCAGCATTTT. The variable domain in full, with the rest retrieved from reference TRBV30 and TRBJ1-5, is SQTIHQWPATLVQPVGSPLSLECTVEGTSNPNLYWYRQAAGRGLQLLFYSVGIGQISSEVPQNLSASRPQDRQFILSSKKLLLSDSGFYLCAWSRQAYSNQPQHFGDGTRLSIL.

The V and J genes are TRBV27 and TRBJ1-2; 8 bases line up with TRBD1. Trimming cost V 2 bases and J 4 bases; bases outside gene matches: 3. The CDR3 contains 14 residues. Germline V lookup: CDR1 MNHEY, CDR2 SMNVEV (reference sequence). The DNA of the CDR3 is TGTGCCAGCAGTTTAAACAGGGGGGGCTATGGCTACACCTTC. Its protein product is CASSLNRGGYGYTF.

The chain links TRBV12-3 or TRBV12-4 to TRBJ2-2; D not resolved. This CDR3 is built from 13 residues. V lost 6 bases to trimming and J lost 1 base, with 6 bases between them. The CDR3 nucleotides are TGTGCCAGCAGGTACGGGAACACCGGGGAGCTGTTTTTT. Translating it yields CASRYGNTGELFF.